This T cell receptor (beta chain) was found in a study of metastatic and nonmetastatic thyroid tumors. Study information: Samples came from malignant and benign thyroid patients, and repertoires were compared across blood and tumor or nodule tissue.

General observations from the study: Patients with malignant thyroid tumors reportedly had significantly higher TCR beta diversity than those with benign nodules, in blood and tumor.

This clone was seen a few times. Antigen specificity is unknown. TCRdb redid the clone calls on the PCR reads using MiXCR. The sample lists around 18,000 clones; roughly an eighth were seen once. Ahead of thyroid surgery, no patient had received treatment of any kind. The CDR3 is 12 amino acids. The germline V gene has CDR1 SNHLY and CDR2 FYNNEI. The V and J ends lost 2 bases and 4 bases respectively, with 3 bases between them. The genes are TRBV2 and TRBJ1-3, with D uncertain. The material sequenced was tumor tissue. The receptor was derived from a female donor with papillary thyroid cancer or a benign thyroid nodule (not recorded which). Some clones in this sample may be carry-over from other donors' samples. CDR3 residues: CASSERGNTIYF. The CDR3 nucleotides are TGTGCCAGCAGTGAAAGGGGAAACACCATATATTTT.